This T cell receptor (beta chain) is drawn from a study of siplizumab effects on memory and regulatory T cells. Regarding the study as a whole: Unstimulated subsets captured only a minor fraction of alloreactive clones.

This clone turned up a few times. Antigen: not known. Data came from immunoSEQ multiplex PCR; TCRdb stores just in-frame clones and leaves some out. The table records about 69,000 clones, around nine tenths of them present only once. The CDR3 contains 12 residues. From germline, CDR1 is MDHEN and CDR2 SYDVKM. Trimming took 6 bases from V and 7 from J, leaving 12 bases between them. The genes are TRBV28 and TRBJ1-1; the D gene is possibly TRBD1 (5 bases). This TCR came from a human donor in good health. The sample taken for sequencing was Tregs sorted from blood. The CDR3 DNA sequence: TGTGCCAGCAGCCTCCGGGGGGATGAAGCTTTCTTT. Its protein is CASSLRGDEAFF.